This T cell receptor (beta chain) stems from a study of blood T cell repertoires in COVID-19. Background on the study: PBMCs, B-cell-depleted T cells, or T cells were the source of the cDNA or gDNA that made up the material.

The CDR3 sequence is 14 residues long. V shed 2 bases and J 4 bases; nucleotides not matched to a gene: 3. The V gene's germline CDR1 is ENHRY and CDR2 SYGVKD. Followed over time, Seattle patients had been enrolled while infection was active. Profiled with immunoSEQ multiplex PCR; TCRdb holds only in-frame clones, not every one. The data contain about 200,000 clones, around 95% of them seen just once; the ten biggest clones take up around 0.8%. The sample consisted of peripheral blood. The TCR originated in a man younger than 45 with COVID-19, enrolled during active disease. This chain joins TRBV10-3 and TRBJ1-1, with 8 bases that match TRBD1. CDR3 sequence: CAISETGGGTEAFF. CDR3 sequence (DNA): TGTGCCATCAGTGAGACAGGGGGTGGCACTGAAGCTTTCTTT.